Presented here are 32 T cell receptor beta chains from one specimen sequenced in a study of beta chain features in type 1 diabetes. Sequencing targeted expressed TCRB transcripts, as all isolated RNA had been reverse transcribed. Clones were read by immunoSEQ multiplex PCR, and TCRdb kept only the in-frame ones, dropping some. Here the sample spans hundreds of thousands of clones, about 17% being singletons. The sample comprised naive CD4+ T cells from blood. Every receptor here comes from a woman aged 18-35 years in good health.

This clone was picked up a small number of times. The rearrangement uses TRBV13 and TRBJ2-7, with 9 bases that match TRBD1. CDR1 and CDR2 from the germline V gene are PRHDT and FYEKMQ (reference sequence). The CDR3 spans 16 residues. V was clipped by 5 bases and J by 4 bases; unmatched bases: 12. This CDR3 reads CASSTMWGQGSYEQYF. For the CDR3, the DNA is TGTGCCAGCAGCACGATGTGGGGACAGGGTAGTTACGAGCAGTACTTC.

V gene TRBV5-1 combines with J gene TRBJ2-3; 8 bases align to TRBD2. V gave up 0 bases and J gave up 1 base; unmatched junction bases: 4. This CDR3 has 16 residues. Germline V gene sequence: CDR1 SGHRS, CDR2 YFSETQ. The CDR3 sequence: CASSLGTSFRTDTQYF. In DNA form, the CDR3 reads TGCGCCAGCAGCTTGGGGACTAGCTTTCGCACAGATACGCAGTATTTT.

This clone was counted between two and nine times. The CDR3: CSVVGQGVRTDTQYF. CDR3 sequence (DNA): TGCAGCGTGGTCGGACAGGGGGTCAGGACAGATACGCAGTATTTT. The rearrangement links TRBV29-1 to TRBJ2-3; 10 bases align to TRBD1. The J segment lost 3 bases and the V segment lost 6 bases, leaving 9 bases of the junction unmatched. The length of the CDR3 is 15 residues. CDR1 SQVTM and CDR2 ANQGSEA come from the germline V gene.

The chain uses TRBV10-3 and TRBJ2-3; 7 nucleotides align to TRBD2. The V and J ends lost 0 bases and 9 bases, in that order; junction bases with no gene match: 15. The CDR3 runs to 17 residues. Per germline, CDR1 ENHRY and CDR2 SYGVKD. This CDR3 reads CAISESRFVGGPSTQYF. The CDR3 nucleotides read TGTGCCATCAGTGAGTCGAGATTTGTGGGAGGGCCCTCCACGCAGTATTTT.

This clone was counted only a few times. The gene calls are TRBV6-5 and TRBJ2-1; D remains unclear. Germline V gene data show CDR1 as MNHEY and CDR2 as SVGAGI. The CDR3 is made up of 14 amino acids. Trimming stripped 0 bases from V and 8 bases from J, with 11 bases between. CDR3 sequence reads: CASSYSNVRDEQFF. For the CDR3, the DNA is TGTGCCAGCAGTTACTCGAATGTCCGGGATGAGCAGTTCTTC.

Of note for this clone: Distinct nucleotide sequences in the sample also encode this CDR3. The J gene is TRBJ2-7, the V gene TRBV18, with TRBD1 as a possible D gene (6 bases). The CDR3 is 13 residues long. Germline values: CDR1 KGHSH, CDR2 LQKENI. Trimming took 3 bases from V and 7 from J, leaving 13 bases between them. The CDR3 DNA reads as TGTGCCAGCTCACCCCTGGACAGAGGAGAGCAGTACTTC. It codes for CASSPLDRGEQYF.

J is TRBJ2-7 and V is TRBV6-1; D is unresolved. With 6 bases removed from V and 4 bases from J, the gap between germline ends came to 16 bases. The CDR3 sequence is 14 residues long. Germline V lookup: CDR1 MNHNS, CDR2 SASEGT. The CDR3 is CASSESSGGYEQYF. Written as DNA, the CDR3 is TGTGCCAGCAGCGAGTCAAGTGGTGGTTACGAGCAGTACTTC.

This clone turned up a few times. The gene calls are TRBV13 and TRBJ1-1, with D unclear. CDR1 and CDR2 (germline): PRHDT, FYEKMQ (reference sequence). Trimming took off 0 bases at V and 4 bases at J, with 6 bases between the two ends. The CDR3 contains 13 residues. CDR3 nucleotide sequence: TGTGCCAGCAGCTTAGGAGGCCCCACTGAAGCTTTCTTT. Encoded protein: CASSLGGPTEAFF.

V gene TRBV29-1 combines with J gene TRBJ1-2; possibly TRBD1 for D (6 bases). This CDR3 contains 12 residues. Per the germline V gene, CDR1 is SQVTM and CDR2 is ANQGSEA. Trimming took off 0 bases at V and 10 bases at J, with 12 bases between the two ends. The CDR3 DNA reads TGCAGCGTTGAAGATCTAGGGGGTATCTACACCTTC. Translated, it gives CSVEDLGGIYTF.

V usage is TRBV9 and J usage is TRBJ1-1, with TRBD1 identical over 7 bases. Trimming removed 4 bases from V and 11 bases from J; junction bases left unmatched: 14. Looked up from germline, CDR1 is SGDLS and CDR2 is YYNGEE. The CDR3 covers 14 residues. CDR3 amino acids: CASSPWDRLHGAFF. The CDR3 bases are TGTGCCAGCAGCCCCTGGGACAGACTACATGGGGCTTTCTTT.

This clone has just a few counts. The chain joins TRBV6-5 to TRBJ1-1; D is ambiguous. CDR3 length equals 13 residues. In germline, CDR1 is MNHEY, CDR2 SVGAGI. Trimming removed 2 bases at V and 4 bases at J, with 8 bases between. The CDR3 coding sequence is TGTGCCAGCAGTTACACTAGGAGCACTGAAGCTTTCTTT. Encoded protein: CASSYTRSTEAFF.

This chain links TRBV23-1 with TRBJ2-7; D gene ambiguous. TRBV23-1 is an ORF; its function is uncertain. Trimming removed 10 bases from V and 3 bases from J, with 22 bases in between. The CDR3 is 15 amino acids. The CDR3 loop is CANLLWVSDDYEQYF. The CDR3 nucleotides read TGCGCCAACCTCCTCTGGGTCTCGGACGACTACGAGCAGTACTTC.

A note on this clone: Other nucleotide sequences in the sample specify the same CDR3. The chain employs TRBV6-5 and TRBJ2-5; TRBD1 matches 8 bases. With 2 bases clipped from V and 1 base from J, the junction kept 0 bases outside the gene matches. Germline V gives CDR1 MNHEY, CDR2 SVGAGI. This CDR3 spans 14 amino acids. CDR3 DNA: TGTGCCAGCAGTTACGGGACAGGCCAAGAGACCCAGTACTTC. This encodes CASSYGTGQETQYF.

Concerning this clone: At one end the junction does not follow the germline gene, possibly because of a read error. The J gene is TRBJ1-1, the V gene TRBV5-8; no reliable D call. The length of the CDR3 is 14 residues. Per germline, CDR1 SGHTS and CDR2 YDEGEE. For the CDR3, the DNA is TGCGCCAGCAGCCGAACGAGACAGAACACTGAAGCTTTCTTT. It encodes CASSRTRQNTEAFF.

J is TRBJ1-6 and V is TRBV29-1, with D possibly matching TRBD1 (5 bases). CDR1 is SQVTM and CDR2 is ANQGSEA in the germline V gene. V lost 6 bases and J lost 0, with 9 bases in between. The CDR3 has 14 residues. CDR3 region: CSVRQSSYNSPLHF. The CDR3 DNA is TGCAGCGTACGACAGAGCTCCTATAATTCACCCCTCCACTTT.

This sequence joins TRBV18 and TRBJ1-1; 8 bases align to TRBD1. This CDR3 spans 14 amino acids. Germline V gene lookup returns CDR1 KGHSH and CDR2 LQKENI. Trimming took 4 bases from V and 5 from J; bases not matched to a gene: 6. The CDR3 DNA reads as TGTGCCAGCTCACGAGGACAGGGTTGGACTGAAGCTTTCTTT. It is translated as CASSRGQGWTEAFF. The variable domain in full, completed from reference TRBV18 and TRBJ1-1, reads NAGVMQNPRHLVRRRGQEARLRCSPMKGHSHVYWYRQLPEEGLKFMVYLQKENIIDESGMPKERFSAEFPKEGPSILRIQQVVRGDSAAYFCASSRGQGWTEAFFGQGTRLTVV.

The CDR3: CAISESWEGYGYTF. CDR3 coding DNA: TGTGCCATCAGTGAGTCGTGGGAGGGGTATGGCTACACCTTC. The chain has TRBV10-3 and TRBJ1-2, with D perhaps matching TRBD1 (5 bases). Germline CDR1 and CDR2: ENHRY and SYGVKD. The CDR3 has 14 amino acids. The germline V and J ends were trimmed by 0 bases and 5 bases, with 10 bases remaining between them.

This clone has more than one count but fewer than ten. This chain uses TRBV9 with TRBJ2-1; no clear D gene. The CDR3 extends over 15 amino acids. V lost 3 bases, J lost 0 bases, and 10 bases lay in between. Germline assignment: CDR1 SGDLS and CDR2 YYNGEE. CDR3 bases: TGTGCCAGCAGCGGTGTTGGGGACTCCTACAATGAGCAGTTCTTC. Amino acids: CASSGVGDSYNEQFF.

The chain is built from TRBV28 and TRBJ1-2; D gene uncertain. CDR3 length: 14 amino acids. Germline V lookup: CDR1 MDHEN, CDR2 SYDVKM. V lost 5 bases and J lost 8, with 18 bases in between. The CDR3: CASSPPGGIGGYTF. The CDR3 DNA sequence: TGTGCCAGCAGTCCACCCGGAGGTATAGGCGGCTACACCTTC.

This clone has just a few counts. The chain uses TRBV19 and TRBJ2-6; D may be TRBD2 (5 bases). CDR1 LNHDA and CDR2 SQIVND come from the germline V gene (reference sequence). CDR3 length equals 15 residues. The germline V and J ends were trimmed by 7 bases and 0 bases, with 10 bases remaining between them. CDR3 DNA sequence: TGTGCCAGTAATACGGGATACTCTGGGGCCAACGTCCTGACTTTC. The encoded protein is CASNTGYSGANVLTF.

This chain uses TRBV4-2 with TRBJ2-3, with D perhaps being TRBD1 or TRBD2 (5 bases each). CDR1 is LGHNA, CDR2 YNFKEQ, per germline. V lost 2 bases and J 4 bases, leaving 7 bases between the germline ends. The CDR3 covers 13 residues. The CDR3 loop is CASSQTGPDTQYF. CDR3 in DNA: TGTGCCAGCAGCCAAACGGGGCCAGATACGCAGTATTTT.

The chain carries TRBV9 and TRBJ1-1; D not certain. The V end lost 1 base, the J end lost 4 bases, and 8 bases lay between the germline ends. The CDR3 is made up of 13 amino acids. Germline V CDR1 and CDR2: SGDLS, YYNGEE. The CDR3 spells CASSVHSVTEAFF. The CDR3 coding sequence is TGTGCCAGCAGCGTACATAGTGTCACTGAAGCTTTCTTT.

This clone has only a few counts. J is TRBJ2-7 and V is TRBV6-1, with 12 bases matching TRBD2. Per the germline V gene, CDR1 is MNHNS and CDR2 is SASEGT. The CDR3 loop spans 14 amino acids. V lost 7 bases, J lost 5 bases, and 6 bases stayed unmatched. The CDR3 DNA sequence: TGTGCCAGCACCGGACTAGCGGGATTCCACGAGCAGTACTTC. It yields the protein CASTGLAGFHEQYF.

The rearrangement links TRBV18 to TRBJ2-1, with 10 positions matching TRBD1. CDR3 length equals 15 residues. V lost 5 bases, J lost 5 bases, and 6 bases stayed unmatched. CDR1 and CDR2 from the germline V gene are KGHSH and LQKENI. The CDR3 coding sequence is TGTGCCAGCTCATTGCGGGACAGGGGTCACAATGAGCAGTTCTTC. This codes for CASSLRDRGHNEQFF.

CDR3 in amino acids: CASSQGRHNTGELFF. The DNA for the CDR3 is TGCGCCAGCAGCCAAGGGCGGCACAACACCGGGGAGCTGTTTTTT. The chain has TRBV4-3 and TRBJ2-2; D is uncertain. V was shortened by 1 base and J by 2 bases, with 8 bases between the two germline ends. From germline, CDR1 is LGHNA and CDR2 YSLEER. The CDR3 length is 15 residues.

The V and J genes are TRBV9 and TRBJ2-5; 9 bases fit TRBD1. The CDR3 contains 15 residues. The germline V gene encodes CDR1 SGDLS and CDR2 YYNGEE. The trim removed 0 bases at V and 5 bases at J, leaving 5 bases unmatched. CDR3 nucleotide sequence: TGTGCCAGCAGCGTAGACAGGGGGCTGGGGGAGACCCAGTACTTC. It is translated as CASSVDRGLGETQYF.

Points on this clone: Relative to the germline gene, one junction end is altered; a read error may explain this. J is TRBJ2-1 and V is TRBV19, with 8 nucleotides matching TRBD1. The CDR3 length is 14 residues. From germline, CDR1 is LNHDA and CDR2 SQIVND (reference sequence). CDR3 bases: TGTGCCAGTAGACCCATGGTTCGGACAGGGCTTTCGGTCTTC. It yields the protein CASRPMVRTGLSVF.

CDR3: CASSSRQRTGELFF. The CDR3 region has the DNA TGTGCCAGCAGCTCGCGCCAGAGGACCGGGGAGCTGTTTTTT. V gene TRBV7-2 combines with J gene TRBJ2-2, with D unresolved. CDR1 and CDR2 from the germline V gene are SGHTA and FQGNSA. The CDR3 contains 14 residues. Trimming left V 4 bases short and J 5 bases short, with 11 bases between.

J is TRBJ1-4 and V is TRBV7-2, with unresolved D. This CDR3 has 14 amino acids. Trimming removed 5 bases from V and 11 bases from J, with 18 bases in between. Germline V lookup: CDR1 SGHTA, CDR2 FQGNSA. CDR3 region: CASSPGPAPSKLFF. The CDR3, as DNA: TGTGCCAGCAGCCCCGGACCGGCCCCGTCCAAACTGTTTTTT.

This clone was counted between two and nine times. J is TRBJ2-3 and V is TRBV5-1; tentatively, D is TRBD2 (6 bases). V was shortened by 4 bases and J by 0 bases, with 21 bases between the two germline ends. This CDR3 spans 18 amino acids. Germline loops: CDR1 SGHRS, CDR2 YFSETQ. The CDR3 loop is CASSRDFRAVSSTDTQYF. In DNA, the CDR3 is TGCGCCAGCAGCCGGGACTTCCGGGCCGTTTCTAGCACAGATACGCAGTATTTT.

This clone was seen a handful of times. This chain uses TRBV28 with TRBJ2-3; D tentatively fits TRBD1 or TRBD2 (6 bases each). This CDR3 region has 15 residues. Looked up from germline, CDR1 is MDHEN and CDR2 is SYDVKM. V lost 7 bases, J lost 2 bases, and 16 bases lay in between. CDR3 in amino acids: CASTDRGRDTDTQYF. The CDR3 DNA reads TGTGCCAGCACCGACCGGGGGCGGGACACAGATACGCAGTATTTT.

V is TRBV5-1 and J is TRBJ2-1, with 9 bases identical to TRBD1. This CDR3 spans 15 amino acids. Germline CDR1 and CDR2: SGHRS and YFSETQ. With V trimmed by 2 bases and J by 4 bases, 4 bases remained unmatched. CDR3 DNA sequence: TGCGCCAGCAGCTTCGGGGACAGGGATTACAATGAGCAGTTCTTC. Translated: CASSFGDRDYNEQFF.